This record concerns one TCR beta chain sequence. Its matching antigen is unknown. The same CDR3 also results from other DNA sequences found in this sample. These data belong to a study of shared clonotypes between healthy human individuals. Germline trimming cut 3 bases from V and 2 bases from J; bases unmatched to any gene: 4. The CDR3 consists of 14 residues. The germline CDR1 and CDR2 sequences are SGHNT and YYREEE (reference sequence). Splitting of CD4+ cells produced CD45RA+ naive and CD45RA-negative memory subsets. Clones were sequenced by immunoSEQ multiplex PCR, and TCRdb holds only the in-frame ones, with some missing. The repertoire holds roughly 2,300,000 clones, with less than 95% as singletons. General study points: Sharing across four donors was highest in naive CD4 (around 5%) and lowest in memory CD8 (0.4%). The four-donor shared clonotypes exceeded non-shared clonotypes in generation probability, with non-shared ones scoring lower. Large sequencing depth failed to make sorted-subset sequencing complete, rarefaction showed.

Specimen: naive CD4+ T cells from PBMCs. Subset in this sample: CD45RA+ positively selected. The chain carries TRBV5-4 and TRBJ2-7, with 8 bases lining up with TRBD1. The clonotype originates from a man between 18 and 29 years old in good health. Some clones in this sample may be carry-over from other donors' samples. The DNA for the CDR3 is TGTGCCAGCAGCTCCGGGACAGGCACCTACGAGCAGTACTTC. Translating it yields CASSSGTGTYEQYF.